What follows are 27 T cell receptor beta chains derived from one specimen sequenced in a study of beta chain features in type 1 diabetes. Expressed TCRB transcripts were sequenced because the isolated RNA had all been reverse transcribed beforehand. Sequencing was performed with immunoSEQ multiplex PCR; in TCRdb, only in-frame clones are kept and a portion is missing. Of about 470,000 clones in the sample, 30% were seen once. Sequenced material: naive CD4+ T cells from blood. These receptors came from a man between 18 and 35 years old in good health.

This clone was observed a few times. This sequence joins TRBV18 and TRBJ2-3; no clear D gene. The CDR3 contains 11 residues. V was cut by 6 bases and J by 6 bases, with 7 bases left in between. From germline, CDR1 is KGHSH and CDR2 LQKENI. The CDR3 nucleotides are TGTGCCAGCTCTTCCGGGGATACGCAGTATTTT. Amino acid sequence: CASSSGDTQYF.

The gene calls are TRBV30 and TRBJ1-5, with D possibly being TRBD1 (6 bases). Trimming stripped 1 base from V and 7 bases from J, with 14 bases between. The CDR3 contains 14 residues. Looked up from germline, CDR1 is GTSNPN and CDR2 is SVGIG (reference sequence). CDR3 sequence reads: CAWSAMQGRQPQHF. In nucleotides, the CDR3 is TGTGCCTGGAGTGCGATGCAGGGGAGACAGCCCCAGCATTTT.

The chain joins TRBV5-1 to TRBJ2-7; D unclear. Germline CDR1 reads SGHRS; CDR2 reads YFSETQ. V lost 1 base to trimming and J lost 5 bases, with 7 bases between them. CDR3 length equals 12 residues. CDR3 amino acids: CASSLLLDEQYF. The CDR3 DNA is TGCGCCAGCAGCTTGCTTCTAGACGAGCAGTACTTC. Based on the CDR3 plus reference TRBV5-1 and TRBJ2-7, the full variable domain is KAGVTQTPRYLIKTRGQQVTLSCSPISGHRSVSWYQQTPGQGLQFLFEYFSETQRNKGNFPGRFSGRQFSNSRSEMNVSTLELGDSALYLCASSLLLDEQYFGPGTRLTVT.

The rearrangement links TRBV28 to TRBJ2-7; no firm D call. This CDR3 has 12 residues. Trimming pared 4 bases from V and 9 bases from J, leaving 13 bases between. CDR1 is MDHEN, CDR2 SYDVKM, per germline. CDR3 residues: CASSSQLVGQYF. DNA of the CDR3: TGTGCCAGCAGTTCGCAGCTTGTCGGGCAGTACTTC.

This clone was detected only a few times. CDR3 nucleotide sequence: TGTGCCAGCAGGCGGGCCTTAGGCCACGAGCAGTACTTC. It codes for CASRRALGHEQYF. The gene calls are TRBV14 and TRBJ2-7, with TRBD2 as a possible D gene (5 bases). Germline V CDR1 and CDR2: SGHDN, FVKESK. Trimming took off 6 bases at V and 5 bases at J, with 14 bases between the two ends. The CDR3 has 13 amino acids.

V is TRBV5-1 and J is TRBJ2-7; TRBD1 might be the D (7 bases). V was clipped by 1 base and J by 4 bases, with 12 bases between them. The CDR3 runs to 14 residues. CDR1 SGHRS and CDR2 YFSETQ come from the germline V gene. Here the CDR3 reads CASSLSRGEYEQYF. CDR3 DNA sequence: TGCGCCAGCAGCTTGTCCAGGGGGGAGTACGAGCAGTACTTC.

V usage is TRBV4-1 and J usage is TRBJ2-3; the D gene is possibly TRBD2 (6 bases). The CDR3 loop spans 14 amino acids. Germline values: CDR1 MGHRA, CDR2 YSYEKL. V dropped 6 bases and J dropped 2 bases, with 12 bases sitting between them. The CDR3 DNA is TGCGCCAGCAGGCGGGGTCTCTTCACAGATACGCAGTATTTT. Its translation: CASRRGLFTDTQYF.

Details on this clone: Other nucleotide sequences in the sample specify the same CDR3. The J gene is TRBJ2-3, the V gene TRBV27; no definite D call. CDR1 is MNHEY and CDR2 is SMNVEV in the germline V gene (reference sequence). Trimming shortened V by 6 bases and J by 0 bases, and 4 bases separated the two germline ends. This CDR3 contains 12 residues. CDR3 region: CASSRSTDTQYF. The CDR3 region has the DNA TGTGCCAGCAGCCGAAGCACAGATACGCAGTATTTT.

The CDR3 loop reads CASSSLAGANTGELFF. CDR3 nucleotides: TGTGCCAGCAGCTCCTTAGCGGGAGCGAACACCGGGGAGCTGTTTTTT. The chain carries TRBV13 and TRBJ2-2; 9 bases map to TRBD2. V trimming: 4 bases; J trimming: 0 bases; junction bases outside the gene matches: 3. CDR3 length: 16 amino acids. CDR1 is PRHDT, CDR2 FYEKMQ, per germline (reference sequence).

The chain has TRBV4-3 and TRBJ2-3; possible D gene TRBD2, 5 bases. CDR1 and CDR2 from the germline V gene are LGHNA and YSLEER. V lost 4 bases to trimming and J lost 0 bases, with 11 bases between them. The CDR3 loop spans 15 amino acids. CDR3 in amino acids: CASSRGRVSTDTQYF. The CDR3 nucleotides read TGCGCCAGCAGCCGAGGGCGCGTTAGCACAGATACGCAGTATTTT.

This clone showed up just a few times. CDR3 sequence: CASSERSSSYNEQFF. Written as DNA, the CDR3 is TGTGCCAGCAGCGAGCGGTCCAGCTCCTACAATGAGCAGTTCTTC. The chain recombines TRBV9 with TRBJ2-1; TRBD2 might be the D (5 bases). Trimming removed 3 bases at V and 0 bases at J, with 10 bases between. Germline-derived CDR1 and CDR2 are SGDLS and YYNGEE. The CDR3 consists of 15 residues.

J is TRBJ2-5 and V is TRBV15; D may be TRBD1 (5 bases). Trimming removed 5 bases at V and 5 bases at J, with 12 bases between. This CDR3 is built from 13 residues. CDR1 and CDR2 (germline): LNHNV, YYDKDF (reference sequence). CDR3 in amino acids: CATSGASRETQYF. Here the CDR3 DNA reads TGTGCCACCAGCGGGGCGAGTCGGGAGACCCAGTACTTC. Filled out from reference TRBV15 and TRBJ2-5, the complete variable domain reads DAMVIQNPRYQVTQFGKPVTLSCSQTLNHNVMYWYQQKSSQAPKLLFHYYDKDFNNEADTPDNFQSRRPNTSFCFLDIRSPGLGDTAMYLCATSGASRETQYFGPGTRLLVL.

This chain connects TRBV30 to TRBJ2-5; D perhaps matches TRBD1 (6 bases). Trimming stripped 5 bases from V and 2 bases from J, with 6 bases between. Germline V gives CDR1 GTSNPN, CDR2 SVGIG (reference sequence). The CDR3 runs to 11 residues. The CDR3 reads CAWGQQETQYF. DNA of the CDR3: TGTGCCTGGGGACAGCAAGAGACCCAGTACTTC.

The chain has TRBV7-9 and TRBJ2-1; 7 bases fit TRBD2. The germline CDR1 and CDR2 sequences are SEHNR and FQNEAQ (reference sequence). The CDR3 totals 16 residues. Losses at the gene ends were 4 bases for V and 0 bases for J; bases not matched to a gene: 6. CDR3: CASSWSGGSSYNEQFF. CDR3 bases: TGTGCCAGCAGCTGGTCCGGCGGGAGCTCCTACAATGAGCAGTTCTTC.

This chain joins TRBV6-5 and TRBJ1-3; no firm D call. V was trimmed by 6 bases and J by 0 bases, leaving 12 bases between them. Germline-derived CDR1 and CDR2 are MNHEY and SVGAGI. The CDR3 is 15 amino acids. The CDR3 DNA reads TGTGCCAGCAGCCGAGACGTATACTCTGGAAACACCATATATTTT. Protein sequence: CASSRDVYSGNTIYF.

The chain couples TRBV28 to TRBJ2-1; weak D call: TRBD2 (6 bases). Per germline, CDR1 MDHEN and CDR2 SYDVKM. Between the trimmed V and J ends, which lost 3 bases and 5 bases, there was a span of 14 bases. This CDR3 is 15 amino acids long. The CDR3 region has the DNA TGTGCCAGCAGTTTCGCGGCCGGGGGTAACAATGAGCAGTTCTTC. Translating it yields CASSFAAGGNNEQFF.

This clone turned up a few times. Mismatch with germline at one junction end may stem from a read error. The chain combines TRBV14 with TRBJ2-7, with no clear D. CDR3 size: 11 residues. Germline V gene lookup returns CDR1 SGHDN and CDR2 FVKESK. CDR3 sequence reads: CASSQDWRLSF. The DNA of the CDR3 is TGTGCCAGCAGCCAAGATTGGAGACTTTCCTTC.

The J gene is TRBJ2-5, the V gene TRBV19, with 7 nucleotides matching TRBD1. The V and J ends lost 10 bases and 3 bases, in that order; junction bases with no gene match: 2. The CDR3 runs 11 residues. Germline V lookup: CDR1 LNHDA, CDR2 SQIVND (reference sequence). In DNA form, the CDR3 reads TGTGCCACTGGGACAGAAGAGACCCAGTACTTC. It is translated as CATGTEETQYF.

The chain links TRBV28 to TRBJ2-1; possibly TRBD1 for D (6 bases). CDR3 length: 16 amino acids. V lost 8 bases to trimming and J lost 1 base, with 18 bases between them. Per the germline V gene, CDR1 is MDHEN and CDR2 is SYDVKM. The CDR3, as DNA: TGTGCCAGCCTACTCGGTCCGGACAGATCCTACAATGAGCAGTTCTTC. Its protein is CASLLGPDRSYNEQFF.

Turning to this clone: The sample holds other DNA sequences that translate to the same CDR3. The chain has TRBV7-2 and TRBJ2-3; a possible D gene is TRBD2 (5 bases). The ends were cut back, 0 bases at V and 1 base at J, with 8 bases in the middle. The CDR3 sequence is 15 residues long. CDR1 and CDR2 from the germline V gene are SGHTA and FQGNSA. As DNA, the CDR3 is TGTGCCAGCAGCTTAGCGGGAGCAGGCACAGATACGCAGTATTTT. Translation gives CASSLAGAGTDTQYF.

This clone showed up just a few times. The chain joins TRBV29-1 to TRBJ1-1; D is ambiguous. Germline-derived CDR1 and CDR2 are SQVTM and ANQGSEA. The V end lost 7 bases, the J end lost 4 bases, and 10 bases lay between the germline ends. CDR3 length: 11 amino acids. The CDR3 sequence: CSGERTTEAFF. CDR3 sequence (DNA): TGCAGCGGCGAGAGGACCACTGAAGCTTTCTTT.

The chain joins TRBV7-2 to TRBJ2-7; either TRBD1 or TRBD2 may fit D (5 bases each). Trimming shortened V by 5 bases and J by 6 bases, and 17 bases separated the two germline ends. The CDR3 length is 14 residues. Germline assignment: CDR1 SGHTA and CDR2 FQGNSA. The CDR3 sequence: CASSIRDGGAEQYF. Here the CDR3 DNA reads TGTGCCAGCAGCATCCGGGACGGCGGCGCCGAGCAGTACTTC.

The chain carries TRBV10-3 and TRBJ2-1; TRBD2 might be the D (5 bases). Germline lookup yields CDR1 ENHRY and CDR2 SYGVKD. The ends were cut back, 7 bases at V and 2 bases at J, with 9 bases in the middle. The CDR3 has 13 residues. DNA for the CDR3: TGTGCCATCACACGGGGAGCCTACAATGAGCAGTTCTTC. Amino acids: CAITRGAYNEQFF.

The chain joins TRBV10-3 to TRBJ2-1, with TRBD2 matching 9 bases. Germline loops: CDR1 ENHRY, CDR2 SYGVKD. Losses at the gene ends were 6 bases for V and 8 bases for J; bases not matched to a gene: 20. The CDR3 has 18 amino acids. CDR3 residues: CAISWRAPGTSKADEQFF. CDR3 nucleotides: TGTGCCATCAGCTGGCGGGCGCCAGGGACTAGCAAGGCTGATGAGCAGTTCTTC.

J is TRBJ2-3 and V is TRBV29-1; 7 bases are shared with TRBD1. Germline loops: CDR1 SQVTM, CDR2 ANQGSEA. The CDR3 is 14 residues long. V lost 5 bases, J lost 4 bases, and 9 bases stayed unmatched. DNA of the CDR3: TGCAGCGTTCTTCGACAGGGATGGGCAGATACGCAGTATTTT. Protein product: CSVLRQGWADTQYF.

The chain recombines TRBV7-2 with TRBJ2-7; TRBD2 matches 13 bases. Trimming at V came to 5 bases and at J to 10 bases, leaving 17 bases not matched to a gene. This CDR3 is built from 17 residues. The germline gives CDR1 SGHTA, CDR2 FQGNSA. CDR3 coding DNA: TGTGCCAGCAGCCGCAGCCCCCTGACTAGCGGGGGGCCTCCCCAGTACTTC. Translation: CASSRSPLTSGGPPQYF. The variable domain in full, completed from reference TRBV7-2 and TRBJ2-7, reads GAGVSQSPSNKVTEKGKDVELRCDPISGHTALYWYRQSLGQGLEFLIYFQGNSAPDKSGLPSDRFSAERTGGSVSTLTIQRTQQEDSAVYLCASSRSPLTSGGPPQYFGPGTRLTVT.

This clone has more than one count but fewer than ten. J is TRBJ2-1 and V is TRBV23-1, with TRBD2 identical over 9 bases. TRBV23-1 is identified as an open reading frame with a role that is uncertain. The CDR3 has 13 residues. V lost 9 bases, J lost 7 bases, and 7 bases stayed unmatched. The CDR3 coding sequence is TGCGCCAGAGGTAGGCTAGCGGGAAATGAGCAGTTCTTC. Its protein product is CARGRLAGNEQFF.